The 19 T cell receptor beta chains presented below share a single source sample, sequenced in a study of T cell repertoires in cytomegalovirus infection. MiXCR, run by TCRdb on the reads, gives a single entry per CDR3 protein. The sample lists approximately 500,000 distinct CDR3 sequences; around 11% were seen once. The sample consisted of PBMCs. These receptors originate from a human donor in good health (CMV status not recorded). Some clones in this sample may be carry-over from other donors' samples.

This clonotype was counted only a few times. The rearrangement links TRBV24-1 to TRBJ2-2, with a tentative D call TRBD2 (5 bases). The CDR3 consists of 16 residues. Germline values: CDR1 KGHDR, CDR2 SFDVKD. The V gene lost 7 bases and the J gene lost 2 bases, with 16 bases spanning the gap. CDR3 sequence reads: CATSGRTLGNTGELFF. CDR3 bases: TGTGCCACCAGCGGCAGGACTCTCGGTAACACCGGGGAGCTGTTTTTT.

This clonotype appeared many times. The V call is TRBV7-9, the J call TRBJ2-4; either TRBD1 or TRBD2 may fit D (6 bases each). With 4 bases removed from V and 7 bases from J, the gap between germline ends came to 20 bases. Looked up from germline, CDR1 is SEHNR and CDR2 is FQNEAQ (reference sequence). The CDR3 covers 16 residues. The DNA of the CDR3 is TGTGCCAGCAGCTCAGGGGTCCAGGGAGGATGGAACATTCAGTACTTC. Residues: CASSSGVQGGWNIQYF.

This clonotype was picked up many times. The J gene is TRBJ1-3, the V gene TRBV19; D not resolved. Germline values: CDR1 LNHDA, CDR2 SQIVND (reference sequence). The CDR3 spans 11 residues. V lost 5 bases and J 7 bases, leaving 6 bases between the germline ends. The CDR3 DNA reads TGTGCCAGTAGTGAGGACAACACCATATATTTT. Residues: CASSEDNTIYF.

This chain connects TRBV20-1 to TRBJ2-3; no firm D call. Germline loops: CDR1 DFQATT, CDR2 SNEGSKA (reference sequence). The CDR3 contains 11 residues. Trimming left V 7 bases short and J 5 bases short, with 10 bases between. CDR3: CSVSDEDTQYF. CDR3 bases: TGCAGTGTTTCGGACGAAGATACGCAGTATTTT.

Of note for this clonotype: A much larger clonotype is one base distant, so this may be a read error. The chain carries TRBV5-6 and TRBJ2-5; 7 bases line up with TRBD2. This CDR3 has 16 amino acids. Germline-derived CDR1 and CDR2 are SGHDT and YYEEEE. Unmatched junction bases numbered 6, after V lost 0 bases and J lost 1 base. The CDR3 protein is CASSLVLADTQETQYF. The DNA of the CDR3 is TGTGCCAGCAGCTTGGTCCTAGCGGATACCCAAGAGACCCAGTACTTC.

In this sample, this clonotype turned up a few times. The chain joins TRBV20-1 to TRBJ2-1; D call uncertain. CDR1 is DFQATT and CDR2 is SNEGSKA in the germline V gene (reference sequence). The V gene lost 8 bases and the J gene lost 5 bases, with 7 bases spanning the gap. The CDR3 runs to 10 residues. CDR3 nucleotide sequence: TGCAGTCTTAAGAACAATGAGCAGTTCTTC. Encoded protein: CSLKNNEQFF.

This clonotype was recorded many times. V and J are TRBV6-4 and TRBJ1-1; possibly TRBD1 for D (6 bases). This CDR3 region has 15 residues. From germline, CDR1 is MRHNA and CDR2 SNTAGT. Trimming took 6 bases from V and 1 from J, leaving 15 bases between them. CDR3 amino acids: CASSQGSGWNTEAFF. CDR3 nucleotide sequence: TGTGCCAGCAGCCAGGGGTCGGGGTGGAACACTGAAGCTTTCTTT.

In this sample, this clonotype turned up many times. The V call is TRBV7-8, the J call TRBJ1-2, with D uncertain. Trimming took 1 base from V and 2 from J, leaving 11 bases between them. The CDR3 has 15 residues. The germline CDR1 and CDR2 sequences are SGHVS and FQNEAQ. The CDR3 protein is CASSLGGEGNYGYTF. The CDR3 DNA is TGTGCCAGCAGCTTAGGCGGGGAAGGGAACTATGGCTACACCTTC.

The CDR3 is CSARTHLGSGNQPQHF. CDR3 DNA sequence: TGCAGTGCTCGGACTCATCTGGGTAGCGGCAATCAGCCCCAGCATTTT. The chain joins TRBV20-1 to TRBJ1-5; D unresolved. The CDR3 extends over 16 amino acids. The germline V gene encodes CDR1 DFQATT and CDR2 SNEGSKA (reference sequence). V was trimmed by 5 bases and J by 2 bases, leaving 19 bases between them.

The chain couples TRBV5-6 to TRBJ2-7, with TRBD1 matching 7 bases. From germline, CDR1 is SGHDT and CDR2 YYEEEE. The CDR3 contains 14 residues. With 4 bases clipped from V and 3 bases from J, the junction kept 7 bases outside the gene matches. The CDR3 nucleotides read TGTGCCAGCAGCACCACAGGGGCGGGCTACGAGCAGTACTTC. Its protein product is CASSTTGAGYEQYF.

In this sample, this clonotype turned up many times. The chain employs TRBV7-9 and TRBJ1-2, with D uncertain. CDR1 is SEHNR, CDR2 FQNEAQ, per germline (reference sequence). The V end lost 1 base, the J end lost 8 bases, and 14 bases lay between the germline ends. This CDR3 is built from 14 residues. The CDR3 reads CASSLGGLTRGYTF. The CDR3, as DNA: TGTGCCAGCAGCTTAGGAGGTCTGACAAGGGGCTACACCTTC.

Many counts were recorded for this clonotype. The genes are TRBV2 and TRBJ1-6; weak D call: TRBD1 (5 bases). The germline CDR1 and CDR2 sequences are SNHLY and FYNNEI. Deletions cut 8 bases from V and 14 bases from J, with 22 bases between. The CDR3 runs to 14 residues. This CDR3 is CASRPSIGVGALHF. The CDR3 DNA reads as TGTGCCAGCCGACCAAGTATCGGGGTAGGGGCCCTCCACTTT.

Many counts were recorded for this clonotype. The gene calls are TRBV7-2 and TRBJ2-3; D not certain. CDR1 is SGHTA, CDR2 FQGNSA, per germline. The CDR3 covers 14 residues. With 0 bases removed from V and 4 bases from J, the gap between germline ends came to 8 bases. CDR3 protein: CASSLAPAPDTQYF. CDR3 in DNA: TGTGCCAGCAGCTTAGCGCCGGCCCCAGATACGCAGTATTTT. The entire variable domain, with the rest obtained from reference TRBV7-2 and TRBJ2-3, is as follows: GAGVSQSPSNKVTEKGKDVELRCDPISGHTALYWYRQSLGQGLEFLIYFQGNSAPDKSGLPSDRFSAERTGGSVSTLTIQRTQQEDSAVYLCASSLAPAPDTQYFGPGTRLTVL.

This clonotype has a handful of counts. CDR3: CASSNLDRGATGELFF. For the CDR3, the DNA is TGTGCCAGCAGCAATCTTGACAGGGGCGCCACCGGGGAGCTGTTTTTT. This chain joins TRBV7-9 and TRBJ2-2; 8 bases fit TRBD1. V shed 5 bases, J shed 4 bases, and the junction held 9 bases outside the gene matches. The CDR3 is made up of 16 amino acids. Per the germline V gene, CDR1 is SEHNR and CDR2 is FQNEAQ (reference sequence).

This chain joins TRBV9 and TRBJ2-3; 9 bases are shared with TRBD2. Germline values: CDR1 SGDLS, CDR2 YYNGEE. J gave up 8 bases and V 4 bases, and 11 bases lay outside the gene matches. This CDR3 is built from 15 residues. The CDR3 DNA reads as TGTGCCAGCAGCCCTCGAGCGGGAGGCGCACGTACGCAGTATTTT. It translates to CASSPRAGGARTQYF.

Here the CDR3 DNA reads TGTGCCAGCAGCCTTTGGGGTAATTCACCCCTCCACTTT. Translating it yields CASSLWGNSPLHF. The V gene is TRBV3-1, the J gene TRBJ1-6; no definite D call. The CDR3 loop spans 13 amino acids. Trimming pared 4 bases from V and 6 bases from J, leaving 7 bases between. From germline, CDR1 is LGHDT and CDR2 YNNKEL (reference sequence). Variable domain in full (rest from reference TRBV3-1 and TRBJ1-6): DTAVSQTPKYLVTQMGNDKSIKCEQNLGHDTMYWYKQDSKKFLKIMFSYNNKELIINETVPNRFSPKSPDKAHLNLHINSLELGDSAVYFCASSLWGNSPLHFGNGTRLTVT.

V and J are TRBV27 and TRBJ2-5; 15 nucleotides align to TRBD2. The length of the CDR3 is 22 residues. Germline lookup yields CDR1 MNHEY and CDR2 SMNVEV (reference sequence). CDR3 sequence (DNA): TGTGCAGCAGCCAAAACGACATTTCCAAGGACTAGCGGGAGGGCGGATCAAGAGACCCAGTACTTC. Encoded protein: CAAAKTTFPRTSGRADQETQYF.

This clonotype was picked up a small number of times. This sequence joins TRBV13 and TRBJ1-1; D is unresolved. With 2 bases removed from V and 3 bases from J, the gap between germline ends came to 13 bases. CDR3 length: 15 residues. Germline V gene data show CDR1 as PRHDT and CDR2 as FYEKMQ (reference sequence). The CDR3 protein is CASSLNRAFDTEAFF. CDR3 sequence (DNA): TGTGCCAGCAGCTTAAACCGGGCCTTTGACACTGAAGCTTTCTTT.

Many counts were recorded for this clonotype. The chain joins TRBV7-6 to TRBJ2-7; D may be TRBD2 (6 bases). Trimming left V 3 bases short and J 2 bases short, with 17 bases between. CDR1 is SGHVS and CDR2 is FNYEAQ in the germline V gene. The CDR3 has 16 residues. CDR3 sequence: CASSFPRDSGAYEQYF. The CDR3 coding sequence is TGTGCCAGCAGCTTCCCCCGGGACTCCGGGGCCTACGAGCAGTACTTC.